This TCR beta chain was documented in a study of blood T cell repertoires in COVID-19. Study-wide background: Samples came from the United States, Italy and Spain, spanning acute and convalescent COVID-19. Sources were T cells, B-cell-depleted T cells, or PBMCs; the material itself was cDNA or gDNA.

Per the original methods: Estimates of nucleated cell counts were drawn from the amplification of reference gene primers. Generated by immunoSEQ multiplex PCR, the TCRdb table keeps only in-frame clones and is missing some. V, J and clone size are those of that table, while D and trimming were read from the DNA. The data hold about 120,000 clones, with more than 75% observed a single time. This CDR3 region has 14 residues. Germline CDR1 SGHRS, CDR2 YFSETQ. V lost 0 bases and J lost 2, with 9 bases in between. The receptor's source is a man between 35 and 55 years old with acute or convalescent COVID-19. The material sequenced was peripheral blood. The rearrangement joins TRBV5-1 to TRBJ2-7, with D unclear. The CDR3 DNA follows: TGCGCCAGCAGCTTGGGTACCGGTACCTACGAGCAGTACTTC. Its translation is CASSLGTGTYEQYF.